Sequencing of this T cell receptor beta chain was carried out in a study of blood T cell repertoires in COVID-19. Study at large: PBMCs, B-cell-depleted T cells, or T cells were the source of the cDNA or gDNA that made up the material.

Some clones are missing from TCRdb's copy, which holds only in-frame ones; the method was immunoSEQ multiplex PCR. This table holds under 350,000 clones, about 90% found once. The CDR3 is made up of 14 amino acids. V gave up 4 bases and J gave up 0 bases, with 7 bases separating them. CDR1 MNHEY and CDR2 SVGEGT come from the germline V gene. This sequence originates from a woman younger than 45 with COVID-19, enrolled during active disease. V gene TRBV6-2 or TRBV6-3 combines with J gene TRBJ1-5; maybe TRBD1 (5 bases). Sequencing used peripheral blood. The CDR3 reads CASSSQGSNQPQHF. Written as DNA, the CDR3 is TGTGCCAGCAGTTCCCAGGGTAGCAATCAGCCCCAGCATTTT.